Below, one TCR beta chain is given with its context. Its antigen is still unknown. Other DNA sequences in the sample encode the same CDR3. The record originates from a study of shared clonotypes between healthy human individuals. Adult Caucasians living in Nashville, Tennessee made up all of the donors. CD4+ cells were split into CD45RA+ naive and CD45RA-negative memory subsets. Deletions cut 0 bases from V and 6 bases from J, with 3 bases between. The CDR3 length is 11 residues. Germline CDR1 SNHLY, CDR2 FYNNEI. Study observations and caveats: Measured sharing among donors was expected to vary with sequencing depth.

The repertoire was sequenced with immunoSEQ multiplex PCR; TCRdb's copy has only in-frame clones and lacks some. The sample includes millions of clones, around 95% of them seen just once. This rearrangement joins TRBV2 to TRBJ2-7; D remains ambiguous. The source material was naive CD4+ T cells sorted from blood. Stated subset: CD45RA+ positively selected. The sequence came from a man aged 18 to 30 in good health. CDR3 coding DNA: TGTGCCAGCAGTGAAGCAGTCGAGCAGTACTTC. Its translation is CASSEAVEQYF. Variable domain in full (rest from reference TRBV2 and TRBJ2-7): EPEVTQTPSHQVTQMGQEVILRCVPISNHLYFYWYRQILGQKVEFLVSFYNNEISEKSEIFDDQFSVERPDGSNFTLKIRSTKLEDSAMYFCASSEAVEQYFGPGTRLTVT.